This is a list of T cell receptor beta chains from one sample in a study of T cells in Graves' hyperthyroidism and ophthalmopathy. TCRdb reanalysed the multiplex PCR reads using MiXCR and keeps one entry per CDR3 protein. The profile covers 750,000 to 950,000 distinct CDR3 sequences, with about two fifths appearing a single time and 8.9% taken by the ten largest. Sequenced material: blood. These receptor sequences come from a man aged 18-30 years with Graves' hyperthyroidism. Each CDR3 is given with its conserved first and last residue. A D gene is named only where the DNA matches it firmly. Not all rows give a size; the values are once, few, many and, for expanded clones, a class.

size	V	J	D	CDR3	DNA
once	TRBV15	TRBJ1-1	.	CATGAPNTEAFF	TGTGCCACCGGGGCTCCGAACACTGAAGCTTTCTTT
.	TRBV29-1	TRBJ2-2	.	CSVEPESTGELFF	TGCAGCGTTGAGCCCGAGAGCACCGGGGAGCTGTTTTTT
.	TRBV10-3	TRBJ1-2	.	CAISLDPEGNYGYTF	TGTGCCATCAGCTTGGACCCCGAGGGGAACTATGGCTACACCTTC
few	TRBV20-1	TRBJ1-2	.	CSAPGQDSYGYTF	TGCAGTGCTCCGGGGCAGGACAGCTATGGCTACACCTTC
many	TRBV7-3	TRBJ2-5	TRBD2	CASSKTSGETQYF	TGTGCCAGCAGCAAGACTAGCGGAGAGACCCAGTACTTC
.	TRBV5-4	TRBJ1-2	.	CASSLVARDDGYTF	TGTGCCAGCAGCTTGGTCGCCAGGGACGATGGCTACACCTTC
few	TRBV5-5	TRBJ2-7	TRBD2	CASAIAGDSKGMAQYF	TGTGCCAGCGCTATAGCGGGTGATTCAAAGGGGATGGCGCAGTACTTC
few	TRBV12-3/TRBV12-4	TRBJ1-5	TRBD1	CASSQGGSQPQHF	TGTGCCAGCAGCCAGGGGGGTAGTCAGCCCCAGCATTTT
many	TRBV9	TRBJ1-1	.	CASSGSAGRTFF	TGTGCCAGCAGCGGTTCGGCAGGGAGAACTTTCTTT
.	TRBV20-1	TRBJ2-5	.	CSYRGGEQETQYF	TGCAGTTACCGGGGCGGGGAACAAGAGACCCAGTACTTC
.	TRBV13	TRBJ2-5	.	CASSFGHSQETQYF	TGTGCCAGCAGCTTTGGACACAGCCAAGAGACCCAGTACTTC
.	TRBV12-3/TRBV12-4	TRBJ1-2	TRBD1	CASRGTGAAIGRGYTF	TGTGCCAGCAGGGGGACAGGAGCCGCGATTGGCCGGGGCTACACCTTC
.	TRBV7-9	TRBJ2-5	TRBD1	CASSRPGTGMETQYF	TGTGCCAGCAGCCGTCCCGGGACAGGGATGGAGACCCAGTACTTC
.	TRBV19	TRBJ1-2	TRBD1	CASSIDRGRYGYTF	TGTGCCAGTAGTATAGACAGGGGGCGTTATGGCTACACCTTC
.	TRBV7-9	TRBJ2-5	.	CASSRPLGEETQYF	TGTGCCAGCAGCCGTCCCTTGGGGGAAGAGACCCAGTACTTC
.	TRBV7-2	TRBJ1-4	TRBD1	CASSLEGTGIEKLFF	TGTGCCAGCAGCCTCGAAGGGACAGGGATTGAAAAACTGTTTTTT
few	TRBV4-3	TRBJ1-1	.	CASSQDRSPPEAFF	TGCGCCAGCAGCCAAGATAGGAGTCCGCCTGAAGCTTTCTTT
.	TRBV10-3	TRBJ2-2	.	CAISAGVSTGELFF	TGTGCCATCAGTGCGGGAGTTTCCACCGGGGAGCTGTTTTTT
many	TRBV20-1	TRBJ1-6	TRBD1	CSAIPGTGVGGSPLHF	TGCAGTGCTATTCCCGGGACAGGGGTAGGAGGATCACCCCTCCACTTT
.	TRBV12-3/TRBV12-4	TRBJ1-1	.	CASSIPTGGNTEAFF	TGTGCCAGCAGTATACCGACAGGAGGGAACACTGAAGCTTTCTTT
many	TRBV9	TRBJ2-7	.	CAERPFGEQYF	TGTGCTGAGCGCCCCTTCGGCGAGCAGTACTTC
many	TRBV9	TRBJ1-3	.	CASSPNQGNTIYF	TGTGCCAGCAGCCCGAATCAAGGGAACACCATATATTTT
.	TRBV12-5	TRBJ1-4	.	CASGPGPQILEKLFF	TGTGCTAGTGGCCCCGGGCCACAGATTTTGGAAAAACTGTTTTTT
many	TRBV29-1	TRBJ1-1	.	CSVEGGGSGWGLTEAFF	TGCAGCGTTGAAGGCGGTGGGTCAGGCTGGGGGCTCACTGAAGCTTTCTTT
few	TRBV4-1	TRBJ1-5	TRBD1	CASSPATGDNQPQHF	TGCGCCAGCAGCCCAGCTACAGGGGACAATCAGCCCCAGCATTTT
.	TRBV10-3	TRBJ2-5	TRBD1	CASRPTGAVQETQYF	TGTGCCAGCAGACCAACAGGGGCCGTTCAAGAGACCCAGTACTTC
many	TRBV29-1	TRBJ2-2	.	CSVAQGNTGELFF	TGCAGCGTTGCGCAGGGGAACACCGGGGAGCTGTTTTTT
many	TRBV12-3/TRBV12-4	TRBJ1-5	.	CASRLGTVGNQPQHF	TGTGCCAGCAGGCTCGGGACGGTCGGCAATCAGCCCCAGCATTTT
.	TRBV4-3	TRBJ1-1	.	CASSQDEDGYTEAFF	TGCGCCAGCAGCCAAGATGAGGACGGATACACTGAAGCTTTCTTT
many	TRBV27	TRBJ1-2	.	CASSPGLSYGYTF	TGTGCCAGCAGTCCCGGCCTTTCATATGGCTACACCTTC
few	TRBV10-3	TRBJ2-2	TRBD1	CAITGQDGTGELFF	TGTGCCATCACCGGACAGGACGGCACCGGGGAGCTGTTTTTT
.	TRBV7-9	TRBJ1-4	.	CASSSTTGSNEKLFF	TGTGCCAGCAGTTCAACCACAGGGTCGAATGAAAAACTGTTTTTT
few	TRBV20-1	TRBJ2-2	.	CSARVNKNTGELFF	TGCAGTGCTAGGGTGAACAAAAACACCGGGGAGCTGTTTTTT
.	TRBV12-3/TRBV12-4	TRBJ2-3	.	CASRITSGGQGGDTQYF	TGTGCCAGCAGGATAACCTCCGGGGGGCAGGGCGGAGATACGCAGTATTTT
.	TRBV7-2	TRBJ1-2	TRBD1	CASRKTGSFNYGYTF	TGTGCCAGCAGAAAGACAGGGAGTTTCAACTATGGCTACACCTTC
many	TRBV19	TRBJ1-2	TRBD1	CASSKKGQEVYYGYTF	TGTGCCAGTAGTAAGAAAGGACAGGAGGTATACTATGGCTACACCTTC
few	TRBV7-9	TRBJ2-7	TRBD1	CASSLNGQATSWQYF	TGTGCCAGCAGCTTAAACGGACAGGCTACGTCGTGGCAGTACTTC
many	TRBV20-1	TRBJ2-7	.	CSAPLGSEQYF	TGCAGTGCACCCCTAGGAAGCGAGCAGTACTTC
few	TRBV2	TRBJ2-7	TRBD1	CASSRGQGLSSYEQYF	TGTGCCAGCAGCCGAGGACAGGGTCTCTCTTCCTACGAGCAGTACTTC
many	TRBV9	TRBJ1-1	.	CASSVGQMNTEAFF	TGTGCCAGCAGCGTAGGACAGATGAACACTGAAGCTTTCTTT
.	TRBV6-5	TRBJ1-3	TRBD1	CASSYLDRGPGNTIYF	TGTGCCAGCAGTTACCTGGACAGGGGCCCTGGAAACACCATATATTTT
.	TRBV29-1	TRBJ2-2	TRBD2	CSVSRGGTGELFF	TGCAGCGTTTCTCGGGGGGGAACCGGGGAGCTGTTTTTT
many	TRBV2	TRBJ1-5	TRBD1	CASTPEGQSNQPQHF	TGTGCCAGCACCCCGGAGGGACAGAGCAATCAGCCCCAGCATTTT
.	TRBV7-2	TRBJ2-7	TRBD2	CASSLRASGPYYEQYF	TGTGCCAGCAGCTTAAGGGCTAGCGGGCCTTACTACGAGCAGTACTTC
.	TRBV6-2/TRBV6-3	TRBJ1-1	TRBD1	CASSYRQGNTEAFF	TGTGCCAGCAGTTACCGACAGGGGAACACTGAAGCTTTCTTT
.	TRBV7-3	TRBJ1-5	TRBD1	CASSADRASNQPQHF	TGTGCCAGCAGCGCAGACAGGGCAAGCAATCAGCCCCAGCATTTT
many	TRBV7-8	TRBJ1-5	.	CASNPTWSSNQPQHF	TGTGCCAGCAACCCGACTTGGAGTAGCAATCAGCCCCAGCATTTT
.	TRBV20-1	TRBJ2-7	.	CSALGGYEQYF	TGCAGTGCTTTAGGGGGCTACGAGCAGTACTTC
.	TRBV6-1	TRBJ1-5	.	CASRTTGSNQPQHF	TGTGCCAGCAGAACGACCGGGAGCAATCAGCCCCAGCATTTT
few	TRBV10-3	TRBJ1-6	.	CAISVGPVPNSPLHF	TGTGCCATCAGTGTCGGACCAGTCCCTAATTCACCCCTCCACTTT
.	TRBV2	TRBJ2-5	.	CASTRTTQGETQYF	TGTGCCAGCACGCGGACCACCCAAGGAGAGACCCAGTACTTC
.	TRBV9	TRBJ2-2	.	CASSPKGPGELFF	TGTGCCAGCTCACCGAAGGGGCCCGGGGAGCTGTTTTTT
.	TRBV29-1	TRBJ2-3	.	CSDPRSFTDTQYF	TGCAGCGACCCCCGGAGTTTCACAGATACGCAGTATTTT